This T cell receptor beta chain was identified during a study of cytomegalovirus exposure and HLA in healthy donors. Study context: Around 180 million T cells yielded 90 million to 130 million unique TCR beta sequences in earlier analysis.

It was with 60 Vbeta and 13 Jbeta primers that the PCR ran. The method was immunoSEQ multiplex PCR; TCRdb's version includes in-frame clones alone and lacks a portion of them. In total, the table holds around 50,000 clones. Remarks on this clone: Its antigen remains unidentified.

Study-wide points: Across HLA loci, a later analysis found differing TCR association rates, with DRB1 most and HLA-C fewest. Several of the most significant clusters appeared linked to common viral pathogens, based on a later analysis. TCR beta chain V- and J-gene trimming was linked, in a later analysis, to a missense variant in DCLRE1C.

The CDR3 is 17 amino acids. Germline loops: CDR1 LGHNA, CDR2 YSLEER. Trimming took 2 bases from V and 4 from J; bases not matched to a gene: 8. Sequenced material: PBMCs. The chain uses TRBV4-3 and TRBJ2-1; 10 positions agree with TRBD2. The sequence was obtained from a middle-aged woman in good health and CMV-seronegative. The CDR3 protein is CASSQWATSGYYNEQFF. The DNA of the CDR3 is TGCGCCAGCAGCCAATGGGCGACTAGCGGGTATTACAATGAGCAGTTCTTC.